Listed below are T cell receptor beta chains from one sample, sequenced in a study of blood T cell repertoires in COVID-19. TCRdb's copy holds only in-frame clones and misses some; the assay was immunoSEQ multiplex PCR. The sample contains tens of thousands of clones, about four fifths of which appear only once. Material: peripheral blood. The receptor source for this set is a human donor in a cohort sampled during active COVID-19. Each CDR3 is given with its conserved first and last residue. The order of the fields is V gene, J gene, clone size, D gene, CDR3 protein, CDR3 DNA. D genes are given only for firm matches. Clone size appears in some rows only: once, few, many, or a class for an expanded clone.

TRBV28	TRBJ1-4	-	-	CASSPPGGGNEKLFF	TGTGCCAGCAGTCCCCCGGGGGGGGGTAATGAAAAACTGTTTTTT
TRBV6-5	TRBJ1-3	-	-	CASSRGGGSGNTIYF	TGTGCCAGCAGCCGCGGTGGAGGCTCTGGAAACACCATATATTTT
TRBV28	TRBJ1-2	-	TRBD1	CASGGDKGAGYGYTF	TGTGCCAGCGGAGGGGACAAGGGGGCGGGCTATGGCTACACCTTC
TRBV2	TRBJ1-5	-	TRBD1	CASRQGDPKGYSNQPQHF	TGTGCCAGCAGGCAGGGGGACCCTAAGGGCTATAGCAATCAGCCCCAGCATTTT
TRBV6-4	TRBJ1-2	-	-	CASSDSGATGYGYTF	TGTGCCAGCAGTGACTCGGGGGCTACAGGGTATGGCTACACCTTC
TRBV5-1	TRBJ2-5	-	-	CASSQKETQYF	TGCGCCAGCAGCCAGAAAGAGACCCAGTACTTC
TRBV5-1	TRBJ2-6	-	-	CASSLGAGAGANVLTF	TGCGCCAGCAGCTTGGGGGCAGGGGCTGGGGCCAACGTCCTGACTTTC
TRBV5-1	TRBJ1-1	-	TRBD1	CASSPPGTGKTEAFF	TGCGCCAGCAGCCCACCCGGGACAGGGAAAACTGAAGCTTTCTTT
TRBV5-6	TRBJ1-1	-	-	CASSYELRIAEAFF	TGTGCCAGCAGCTACGAACTGCGGATCGCTGAAGCTTTCTTT
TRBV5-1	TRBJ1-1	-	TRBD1	CASSLSGGGNTEAFF	TGCGCCAGCAGCTTATCAGGGGGCGGGAACACTGAAGCTTTCTTT
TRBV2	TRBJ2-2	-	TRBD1	CASRGDSGNTGELFF	TGTGCCAGCAGGGGGGACAGTGGGAATACCGGGGAGCTGTTTTTT
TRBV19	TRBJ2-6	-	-	CASSFQAGANVLTF	TGTGCCAGTAGTTTCCAGGCCGGGGCCAACGTCCTGACTTTC
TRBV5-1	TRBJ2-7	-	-	CASSLMGGTYEQYF	TGCGCCAGCAGCCTCATGGGGGGTACCTACGAGCAGTACTTC
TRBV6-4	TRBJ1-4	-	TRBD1	CANLGQGCIGGNEKLFF	TGTGCCAATTTGGGACAGGGGTGCATTGGGGGTAATGAAAAACTGTTTTTT
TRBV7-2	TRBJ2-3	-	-	CASAASDTQYF	TGTGCCAGCGCCGCGAGCGATACGCAGTATTTT
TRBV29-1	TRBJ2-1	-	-	CSVGTGIGYNEQFF	TGCAGCGTTGGTACGGGGATAGGCTACAATGAGCAGTTCTTC
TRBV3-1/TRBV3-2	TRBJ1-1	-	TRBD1	CASSHPFGDRGQGAAEAFF	TGTGCCAGCAGCCACCCATTCGGGGACAGGGGGCAAGGTGCCGCTGAAGCTTTCTTT
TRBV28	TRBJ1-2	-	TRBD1	CASTSRAGQGGDYGYTF	TGTGCCAGCACATCACGTGCGGGACAGGGGGGGGACTATGGCTACACCTTC
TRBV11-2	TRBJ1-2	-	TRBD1	CASSSDRAGGYTF	TGTGCCAGCAGCTCGGACAGGGCGGGGGGCTACACCTTC
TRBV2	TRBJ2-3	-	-	CASKAGVHTDTQYF	TGTGCCAGCAAAGCGGGTGTGCACACAGATACGCAGTATTTT
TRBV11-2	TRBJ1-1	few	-	CASSFPGVTEAFF	TGTGCCAGCAGCTTCCCAGGGGTTACTGAAGCTTTCTTT
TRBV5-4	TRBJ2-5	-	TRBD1	CASSLRTGETQYF	TGTGCCAGCAGCCTGAGGACAGGGGAGACCCAGTACTTC
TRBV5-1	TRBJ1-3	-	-	CASSLPTGNSGNTIYF	TGCGCCAGCAGCTTGCCTACAGGGAACTCTGGAAACACCATATATTTT
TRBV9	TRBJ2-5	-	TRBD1	CASSAGTVGQETQYF	TGTGCCAGCAGCGCCGGGACAGTAGGACAAGAGACCCAGTACTTC
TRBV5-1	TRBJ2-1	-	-	CASSLPGNEQFF	TGCGCCAGCAGCTTGCCAGGCAATGAGCAGTTCTTC
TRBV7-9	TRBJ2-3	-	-	CASSSDRFTDTQYF	TGTGCCAGCAGCTCGGACAGATTCACAGATACGCAGTATTTT
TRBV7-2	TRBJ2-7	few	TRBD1	CASKGDRGPYEQYF	TGTGCCAGCAAAGGGGACAGGGGCCCCTACGAGCAGTACTTC
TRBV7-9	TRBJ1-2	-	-	CASSPTQGLGYTF	TGTGCCAGCAGCCCCACCCAGGGGCTTGGCTACACCTTC
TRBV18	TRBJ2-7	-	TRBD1	CASSPSIGGGTYEQYF	TGTGCCAGCTCACCATCGATAGGGGGCGGAACCTACGAGCAGTACTTC
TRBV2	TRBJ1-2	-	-	CASSGVGGQGSGYTF	TGTGCCAGCAGTGGAGTGGGAGGTCAGGGCTCTGGCTACACCTTC
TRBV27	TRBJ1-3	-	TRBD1	CASRLQGAGNTIYF	TGTGCCAGCAGATTACAGGGGGCTGGAAACACCATATATTTT
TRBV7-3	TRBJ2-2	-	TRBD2	CASSLGLAKNTGELFF	TGTGCCAGCAGCCTCGGACTAGCGAAGAACACCGGGGAGCTGTTTTTT
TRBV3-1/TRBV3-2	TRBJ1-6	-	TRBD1	CASSQEQGASSPLHF	TGTGCCAGCAGCCAAGAACAGGGGGCTAGTTCACCCCTCCACTTT
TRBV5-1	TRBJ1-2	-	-	CASSLGGSYGYTF	TGCGCCAGCAGCTTGGGAGGGAGTTATGGCTACACCTTC
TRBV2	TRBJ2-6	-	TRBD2	CASSLAGGLPGANVLTF	TGTGCCAGCAGCTTAGCGGGGGGCTTGCCCGGGGCCAACGTCCTGACTTTC
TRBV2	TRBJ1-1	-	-	CASSPQGGPNTEAFF	TGTGCCAGCAGTCCGCAGGGTGGGCCGAACACTGAAGCTTTCTTT
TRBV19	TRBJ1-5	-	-	CALRPGGDQPQHF	TGTGCCCTCCGTCCGGGGGGCGATCAGCCCCAGCATTTT
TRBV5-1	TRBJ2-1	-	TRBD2	CASSSGLGGEQFF	TGCGCCAGCAGTTCGGGACTAGGGGGTGAGCAGTTCTTC
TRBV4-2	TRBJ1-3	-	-	CASSQVGSGPGNTIYF	TGTGCCAGCAGCCAAGTAGGGTCAGGGCCTGGAAACACCATATATTTT
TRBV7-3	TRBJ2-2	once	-	CASSLRGGGTGELFF	TGTGCCAGCAGCTTAAGGGGAGGTGGCACCGGGGAGCTGTTTTTT
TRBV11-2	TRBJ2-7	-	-	CASSLVGLARGNRVYEQYF	TGTGCCAGCAGCTTAGTCGGGCTAGCTCGGGGAAACCGGGTGTACGAGCAGTACTTC
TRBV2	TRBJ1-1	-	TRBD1	CASSGTVNTEAFF	TGTGCCAGCAGCGGGACAGTAAACACTGAAGCTTTCTTT